One sample yielded the 29 T cell receptor beta chains listed below, sequenced in a study of OX40 agonist ivuxolimab in advanced cancers. Library construction relied on the immunoSEQ multiplex PCR assay. TCRdb took over this immuneACCESS table, retaining in-frame rearrangements with V and J assigned. Such tables are incomplete; in checked studies, under half of the missing clones stem from an unresolved V gene, and the remainder is unexplained. The sample has about 64,000 clones on record, about nine tenths of them singletons. The ten largest clones take up about 0.7% of the sample. The source was CD4+ or CD8+ T cells sorted from blood, collected in a trial of the OX40 agonist ivuxolimab. The origin of the receptors is an adult with an advanced solid tumor such as melanoma, head and neck, liver or kidney cancer.

The rearrangement links TRBV6-5 to TRBJ2-7; TRBD2 matches at 12 bases. Germline assignment: CDR1 MNHEY and CDR2 SVGAGI. V was pared by 2 bases and J by 0 bases, with 2 bases of the junction left unmatched. CDR3 length equals 16 residues. Here the CDR3 reads CASSYRTSGNSYEQYF. CDR3 nucleotide sequence: TGTGCCAGCAGTTACCGGACTAGCGGGAACTCCTACGAGCAGTACTTC.

In its sample, this clone was seen many times. The chain uses TRBV7-2 and TRBJ1-5; the match to TRBD1 covers 7 bases. V shed 6 bases, J shed 7 bases, and the junction held 9 bases outside the gene matches. CDR1 is SGHTA and CDR2 is FQGNSA in the germline V gene. The CDR3 runs 14 residues. The CDR3 reads CASSSTGTSQPQHF. CDR3 in DNA: TGTGCCAGCAGTTCGACAGGGACCAGCCAGCCCCAGCATTTT.

This chain links TRBV10-3 with TRBJ2-5, with D perhaps being TRBD1 or TRBD2 (6 bases each). Germline-derived CDR1 and CDR2 are ENHRY and SYGVKD. This CDR3 has 14 amino acids. V was pared by 9 bases and J by 2 bases, with 16 bases between. This CDR3 reads CAIAPGAAQETQYF. The CDR3 DNA is TGTGCCATTGCCCCGGGGGCGGCACAAGAGACCCAGTACTTC.

The chain employs TRBV6-5 and TRBJ1-1, with D perhaps TRBD1 (5 bases). This CDR3 spans 12 amino acids. Germline values: CDR1 MNHEY, CDR2 SVGAGI. The V and J ends lost 6 bases and 6 bases respectively, with 11 bases between them. The CDR3 loop is CASSSWGAEAFF. DNA for the CDR3: TGTGCCAGCAGCTCCTGGGGGGCTGAAGCTTTCTTT.

The chain links TRBV6-1 to TRBJ2-7; tentative D call: TRBD2 (5 bases). Trimming took off 3 bases at V and 3 bases at J, with 9 bases between the two ends. The CDR3 contains 13 residues. Germline V lookup: CDR1 MNHNS, CDR2 SASEGT. Here the CDR3 reads CASSEILGYEQYF. CDR3 DNA sequence: TGTGCCAGCAGTGAGATACTAGGCTACGAGCAGTACTTC.

The chain is built from TRBV6-6 and TRBJ1-5; 7 positions match TRBD1. The CDR3 has 14 amino acids. Germline V gene sequence: CDR1 MNHNY, CDR2 SVGAGI (reference sequence). Germline trimming cut 6 bases from V and 5 bases from J; bases unmatched to any gene: 7. CDR3 region: CASRNSGGDQPQHF. CDR3 sequence (DNA): TGTGCCAGCAGGAACTCAGGGGGAGATCAGCCCCAGCATTTT.

The chain recombines TRBV28 with TRBJ2-1; D may correspond to TRBD1 or TRBD2 (5 bases each). Trimming took off 6 bases at V and 0 bases at J, with 15 bases between the two ends. The CDR3 spans 16 residues. Per germline, CDR1 MDHEN and CDR2 SYDVKM. CDR3: CASSVGGRGSYNEQFF. CDR3 bases: TGTGCCAGCAGCGTTGGGGGACGGGGCTCCTACAATGAGCAGTTCTTC.

The chain combines TRBV10-3 with TRBJ2-7, with TRBD1 identical over 9 bases. The CDR3 extends over 14 amino acids. V was clipped by 4 bases and J by 1 base; unmatched bases: 2. CDR1 is ENHRY and CDR2 is SYGVKD in the germline V gene. DNA of the CDR3: TGTGCCATCAGTGGACAGGGGGTATCCTACGAGCAGTACTTC. Encoded protein: CAISGQGVSYEQYF.

J is TRBJ2-7 and V is TRBV28, with 10 bases lining up with TRBD2. Germline-derived CDR1 and CDR2 are MDHEN and SYDVKM. V shed 8 bases and J 5 bases; nucleotides not matched to a gene: 15. CDR3 length equals 16 residues. CDR3 DNA sequence: TGTGCCAGCGAGGGAGAAGCGGGAGGGCCTCCTCACGAGCAGTACTTC. It codes for CASEGEAGGPPHEQYF.

The chain couples TRBV19 to TRBJ1-5; no clear D gene. V was pared by 7 bases and J by 0 bases, with 13 bases between. Germline values: CDR1 LNHDA, CDR2 SQIVND (reference sequence). CDR3 length: 15 residues. DNA for the CDR3: TGTGCCAGTAAGGTACGTGTTAATAGCAATCAGCCCCAGCATTTT. Protein sequence: CASKVRVNSNQPQHF.

J is TRBJ2-3 and V is TRBV9, with D perhaps TRBD1 or TRBD2 (5 bases each). Germline V gene data show CDR1 as SGDLS and CDR2 as YYNGEE. Trimming took off 2 bases at V and 6 bases at J, with 7 bases between the two ends. There are 12 residues in the CDR3. CDR3 coding DNA: TGTGCCAGCAGCGTCCGGGGCGATACGCAGTATTTT. Translation gives CASSVRGDTQYF.

The J gene is TRBJ1-1, the V gene TRBV6-5; D may be TRBD1 (5 bases). Germline values: CDR1 MNHEY, CDR2 SVGAGI. The CDR3 loop spans 15 amino acids. V lost 5 bases and J 3 bases, leaving 16 bases between the germline ends. CDR3 region: CASSQFTRGDTEAFF. Written as DNA, the CDR3 is TGTGCCAGCAGTCAATTTACCCGAGGGGACACTGAAGCTTTCTTT.

The chain is built from TRBV28 and TRBJ2-7; weak D call: TRBD1 (6 bases). The CDR3 contains 17 residues. Germline V gene lookup returns CDR1 MDHEN and CDR2 SYDVKM. Trimming left V 5 bases short and J 1 base short, with 21 bases between. Written as DNA, the CDR3 is TGTGCCAGCAGTCGACGGTGGGACACCAGGGGATCCTACGAGCAGTACTTC. Its translation: CASSRRWDTRGSYEQYF.

The CDR3 sequence is CASSSNRGTEAFF. The CDR3 DNA reads as TGTGCCAGCAGCTCGAACAGGGGCACTGAAGCTTTCTTT. V and J are TRBV7-3 and TRBJ1-1, with TRBD1 matching over 7 bases. V trimming: 4 bases; J trimming: 4 bases; junction bases outside the gene matches: 3. This CDR3 spans 13 amino acids. Germline assignment: CDR1 SGHTA and CDR2 FQGTGA.

The chain combines TRBV5-1 with TRBJ2-7; TRBD2 matches 10 bases. The CDR3 is 16 amino acids. Germline lookup yields CDR1 SGHRS and CDR2 YFSETQ. Germline trimming cut 5 bases from V and 5 bases from J; bases unmatched to any gene: 13. CDR3 DNA sequence: TGCGCCAGCAGAGCCGGCAGCGGGAGGGCCCTCGACGAGCAGTACTTC. This codes for CASRAGSGRALDEQYF.

The chain carries TRBV7-2 and TRBJ2-1, with 9 positions matching TRBD1. The CDR3 contains 15 residues. J lost 7 bases, V lost 4 bases, and 8 bases had no gene match. CDR1 and CDR2 (germline): SGHTA, FQGNSA. The CDR3 sequence is CASSSDRGYGNEQFF. In DNA, the CDR3 is TGTGCCAGCAGCTCCGACAGGGGGTACGGAAATGAGCAGTTCTTC.

The chain carries TRBV7-8 and TRBJ2-3, with 7 bases fitting TRBD2. Germline assignment: CDR1 SGHVS and CDR2 FQNEAQ. V dropped 7 bases and J dropped 2; count of bases not matched to a gene: 15. CDR3 length: 17 residues. In DNA form, the CDR3 reads TGTGCCAGCACCCCCCACCGGCGACTAGCACACACAGATACGCAGTATTTT. It specifies CASTPHRRLAHTDTQYF.

This chain links TRBV6-5 with TRBJ2-2; 7 bases line up with TRBD2. The CDR3 is 15 amino acids. The V and J ends lost 7 bases and 1 base, in that order; junction bases with no gene match: 6. Germline lookup yields CDR1 MNHEY and CDR2 SVGAGI. CDR3 loop: CASTYGGRNTGELFF. DNA for the CDR3: TGTGCCAGCACCTACGGGGGGAGGAACACCGGGGAGCTGTTTTTT.

About this clone: In the same sample, other DNA sequences code for this CDR3. V gene TRBV28 combines with J gene TRBJ2-7, with 10 bases matching TRBD1. The CDR3 covers 15 residues. V lost 5 bases to trimming and J lost 1 base; unmatched junction nucleotides: 5. Looked up from germline, CDR1 is MDHEN and CDR2 is SYDVKM. CDR3 bases: TGTGCCAGCAGTGCGCCGGGACAGGGGTCCTACGAGCAGTACTTC. It translates to CASSAPGQGSYEQYF.

V is TRBV10-3 and J is TRBJ2-3; the match to TRBD2 covers 9 bases. V shed 6 bases and J 0 bases; nucleotides not matched to a gene: 4. Looked up from germline, CDR1 is ENHRY and CDR2 is SYGVKD. The CDR3 sequence is 15 residues long. CDR3 nucleotides: TGTGCCATCAGAACTAGCGGGTCCAGCACAGATACGCAGTATTTT. Residues: CAIRTSGSSTDTQYF.

In this sample, this clone turned up once. The chain recombines TRBV7-9 with TRBJ2-7; TRBD1 is a possible D gene (5 bases). This CDR3 has 17 amino acids. Between the trimmed V and J ends, which lost 4 bases and 0 bases, there was a span of 19 bases. CDR1 and CDR2 (germline): SEHNR, FQNEAQ (reference sequence). The DNA for the CDR3 is TGTGCCAGCAGCTATTACCGCGACAGCTACTCCTCCTACGAGCAGTACTTC. Protein product: CASSYYRDSYSSYEQYF.

This chain connects TRBV6-1 to TRBJ2-7, with 8 bases that match TRBD1. Germline V CDR1 and CDR2: MNHNS, SASEGT. Germline trimming cut 6 bases from V and 2 bases from J; bases unmatched to any gene: 6. The CDR3 sequence is 14 residues long. The CDR3 protein is CASSPGQAPYEQYF. CDR3 DNA: TGTGCCAGCAGCCCGGGACAGGCGCCCTACGAGCAGTACTTC.

CDR3 protein: CAISFSGTLDTQYF. CDR3 DNA: TGTGCCATCAGTTTTTCCGGGACCTTGGATACGCAGTATTTT. This chain uses TRBV10-3 with TRBJ2-3; either TRBD1 or TRBD2 may supply D (5 bases each). This CDR3 comprises 14 residues. Trimming took off 5 bases at V and 6 bases at J, with 15 bases between the two ends. CDR1 is ENHRY and CDR2 is SYGVKD in the germline V gene.

The chain couples TRBV19 to TRBJ1-6; possible D gene TRBD1, 5 bases. The CDR3 length is 14 residues. Germline-derived CDR1 and CDR2 are LNHDA and SQIVND (reference sequence). Deletions cut 8 bases from V and 8 bases from J, with 16 bases between. The DNA for the CDR3 is TGTGCCAGTCACCGGGGACTGCGGGATTCACCCCTCCACTTT. Translating gives CASHRGLRDSPLHF.

This rearrangement joins TRBV5-4 to TRBJ2-1; 12 nucleotides line up with TRBD2. Per germline, CDR1 SGHNT and CDR2 YYREEE (reference sequence). The ends lost 0 bases at V and 4 bases at J; junction bases unmatched: 2. The length of the CDR3 is 16 residues. Written as DNA, the CDR3 is TGTGCCAGCAGCTTGGGGACTAGCGGGATTTACAATGAGCAGTTCTTC. Translating gives CASSLGTSGIYNEQFF.

The rearrangement joins TRBV9 to TRBJ2-2; 7 bases map to TRBD2. This CDR3 is 16 amino acids long. V dropped 0 bases and J dropped 5; count of bases not matched to a gene: 7. The germline gives CDR1 SGDLS, CDR2 YYNGEE. The CDR3 DNA follows: TGTGCCAGCAGCGTAGTGGGAGGGAGTCGGACCGGGGAGCTGTTTTTT. It translates to CASSVVGGSRTGELFF.

The V gene is TRBV9, the J gene TRBJ2-3; D not resolved. The V end lost 4 bases, the J end lost 3 bases, and 9 bases lay between the germline ends. The V gene's germline CDR1 is SGDLS and CDR2 YYNGEE. The CDR3 covers 13 residues. The CDR3: CASSLRGTDTQYF. The CDR3 region has the DNA TGTGCCAGCAGCCTTCGAGGAACAGATACGCAGTATTTT. Variable domain in full (rest from reference TRBV9 and TRBJ2-3): DSGVTQTPKHLITATGQRVTLRCSPRSGDLSVYWYQQSLDQGLQFLIQYYNGEERAKGNILERFSAQQFPDLHSELNLSSLELGDSALYFCASSLRGTDTQYFGPGTRLTVL.

The CDR3 nucleotides are TGTGCCAGCAGATCCGAATTAGGACAGATAAACACTGAAGCTTTCTTT. As protein: CASRSELGQINTEAFF. The genes are TRBV2 and TRBJ1-1, with D perhaps TRBD1 (6 bases). Trimming stripped 6 bases from V and 2 bases from J, with 19 bases between. There are 16 residues in the CDR3. Germline loops: CDR1 SNHLY, CDR2 FYNNEI.

This chain uses TRBV10-1 with TRBJ2-3, with a possible D match to TRBD1 (5 bases). V lost 0 bases and J lost 5, with 6 bases in between. Germline V CDR1 and CDR2: WNHNN, SYGVQD (reference sequence). The CDR3 is 13 amino acids. DNA of the CDR3: TGCGCCAGCAGTGAGTCGACAGTAGATACGCAGTATTTT. This codes for CASSESTVDTQYF.